This T cell receptor (beta chain) was captured by sequencing in a study of cytomegalovirus exposure and HLA in healthy donors. As for the study in general: The use of the same platform for the 110 or so validation repertoires and the approximately 690 first-cohort repertoires was reported by a later analysis.

On this clone itself: The antigen is not known.

Study findings and constraints: The authors listed about 170 TCR beta chains as cytomegalovirus-associated. Researchers reported that a few CMV-associated chains were confirmed in vitro as CMV antigen-specific.

The CDR3 has 16 residues. Germline V gene data show CDR1 as MNHEY and CDR2 as SMNVEV (reference sequence). V gave up 3 bases and J gave up 0 bases, with 12 bases separating them. Some clones are missing from TCRdb's copy, which holds only in-frame ones; the method was immunoSEQ multiplex PCR. The profile shows a few hundred thousand clones, 75% to 90% of them singletons. The V call is TRBV27, the J call TRBJ2-1; possible D gene TRBD2, 6 bases. This receptor was obtained from a woman in her 30s in good health and CMV-seropositive. The sample was PBMCs. The chain's CDR3 is CASSFLARSSYNEQFF. CDR3 in DNA: TGTGCCAGCAGTTTCCTAGCGAGGAGCTCCTACAATGAGCAGTTCTTC.